The present entry profiles one T cell receptor (beta chain) with its context. Its antigen is not known. The data belong to a study of T cell repertoires in cytomegalovirus infection. Study background: Indications came from public TCR beta signatures; they pointed to CMV infection and to a matching HLA type.

TCRdb reanalysed the reads using MiXCR and keeps one entry per CDR3 protein. The table shows under 850,000 distinct CDR3 sequences, with less than 40% occurring only once. Study results and caveats: In two of eight donors, the top clonotype was HLA-C-restricted CMV-specific. Cumulative frequency of public TCR beta families picked out carriers of CMV plus the relevant HLA.

There are 15 residues in the CDR3. Germline-derived CDR1 and CDR2 are SNHLY and FYNNEI. Losses at the gene ends were 2 bases for V and 2 bases for J; bases not matched to a gene: 6. The sequence was collected from a human donor in good health (CMV status not recorded). Some clones in this sample may be carry-over from other donors' samples. The sample comprised PBMCs. This rearrangement joins TRBV2 to TRBJ2-7; TRBD2 agrees at 7 bases. The CDR3 region is CASSELIAGAYEQYF. CDR3 in DNA: TGTGCCAGCAGTGAATTAATTGCGGGAGCCTACGAGCAGTACTTC.